This T cell receptor (beta chain) was obtained from a study of blood T cells in healthy people across ages. At the level of the study: The capture of about one barcoded beta molecule per two T cells was achieved by template switching.

As concerns this clonotype: The antigen is undetermined.

Germline V gives CDR1 MNHNS, CDR2 SASEGT. Trimming took off 8 bases at V and 1 base at J, with 6 bases between the two ends. The CDR3 has 13 residues. The study, taken as a whole, reports: A roughly linear age-dependent decrease characterized TCR beta diversity per million T cells. Shifts in expanded clonotypes may have been confounded by donor CMV status, which was unknown. Long-lived donors had more naive CD4+ cells and higher diversity than aged donors.

Alongside a J-beta primer mix, a sample-barcoded 5' primer served in a second PCR lasting about 6 to 12 cycles. TCRdb analysed the 5' RACE reads with MiXCR anew, one entry per CDR3 protein. The repertoire includes roughly 730,000 distinct CDR3 sequences, 56% of them detected once, and roughly 25% sits in the top ten. The genes are TRBV6-1 and TRBJ2-6, with unresolved D. This TCR came from a man in his forties or fifties in good health. Material for sequencing was blood. CDR3 residues: CASVGSGANVLTF. The CDR3 DNA sequence: TGTGCCAGCGTCGGATCTGGGGCCAACGTCCTGACTTTC.